A selection of T cell receptor beta chains follows, all from one sample in a study of blood T cell repertoires in COVID-19. The protocol was immunoSEQ multiplex PCR, while the TCRdb copy is restricted to in-frame clones and leaves out a portion. The data show some 100,000 clones, 92% seen once. Sequenced sample: peripheral blood. The receptors were sampled from a man aged 65 to 79 with acute or convalescent COVID-19. Both conserved end residues are part of each CDR3. D genes are given only for firm matches. Size is omitted from some rows. Given values are once, few, many or a class for expanded clones.

j_call v_call clone_size d_call cdr3_nt cdr3_aa
TRBJ2-7 TRBV19 few NA TGTGCCAGTAGCCGGGACATTTTCTACGAGCAGTACTTC CASSRDIFYEQYF
TRBJ1-2 TRBV11-2 NA NA TGTGCCAGCAGCCGACAGGAGGTTGGCTACACCTTC CASSRQEVGYTF
TRBJ2-7 TRBV7-9 once TRBD2 TGTGCCAGCAGCCCTAGCGGTGTTAGCGGCTACGAGCAGTACTTC CASSPSGVSGYEQYF
TRBJ1-2 TRBV5-1 NA TRBD1 TGCGCCAGCAGCTTGGGACAGGGCGGCGGCTACACCTTC CASSLGQGGGYTF
TRBJ2-2 TRBV19 once TRBD1 TGTGCCAGTAGCCGGCCCCCAGGGACAGGGGGGAACACCGGGGAGCTGTTTTTT CASSRPPGTGGNTGELFF
TRBJ2-4 TRBV6-2/TRBV6-3 NA TRBD1 TGTGCCAGCAGTAACAGACAGGGCCTAGCCAAAAACATTCAGTACTTC CASSNRQGLAKNIQYF
TRBJ2-7 TRBV19 once NA TGTGCCAGTACGGAGGGTCGCGAGCAGTACTTC CASTEGREQYF
TRBJ1-5 TRBV5-6 NA TRBD1 TGTGCCAGCAGCTTAGGGACAGTCAATCAGCCCCAGCATTTT CASSLGTVNQPQHF
TRBJ2-7 TRBV2 NA NA TGTGCCAGCAGGCAACAGGTGTCCTACGAGCAGTACTTC CASRQQVSYEQYF
TRBJ1-2 TRBV11-1 NA NA TGTGCCAGCAGCTTGCCAGGGGAATCTGGCTACACCTTC CASSLPGESGYTF
TRBJ2-3 TRBV10-1 NA TRBD2 TGCGCCAGCCTATCCTCAACTAGCGGGAGGGTAACAGATACGCAGTATTTT CASLSSTSGRVTDTQYF
TRBJ2-5 TRBV27 NA NA TGTGCCAGCAGTTTATTGGGCAACCAAGAGACCCAGTACTTC CASSLLGNQETQYF
TRBJ1-2 TRBV7-9 NA NA TGTGCCAGCAGCACTGGAGGGGTAGGCTACACCTTC CASSTGGVGYTF
TRBJ2-7 TRBV12-3/TRBV12-4 NA NA TGTGCCAGCAGTTACAATCACTACGAGCAGTACTTC CASSYNHYEQYF
TRBJ1-2 TRBV20-1 NA NA TGCAGTGCTAGATATCTTTATGGCTACACCTTC CSARYLYGYTF
TRBJ2-5 TRBV19 NA TRBD2 TGTGCCAGTAGTCCGGTAGCGGGGGGGCCAGAGACCCAGTACTTC CASSPVAGGPETQYF
TRBJ2-7 TRBV4-2 NA TRBD1 TGTGCCAGCAGCCAAGATCGGGACAGTTACGAGCAGTACTTC CASSQDRDSYEQYF
TRBJ1-5 TRBV6-6 NA NA TGTGCCAGCAGTGCCCTGGAGGCGGTTTTGGGGCCCCAGCATTTT CASSALEAVLGPQHF
TRBJ1-5 TRBV6-2/TRBV6-3 NA NA TGTGCCAGCAGTTACGGAACACTAAATCAGCCCCAGCATTTT CASSYGTLNQPQHF
TRBJ2-2 TRBV15 NA NA TGTGCCACCAGCAGAGATCCGTCCGGCGGTTCGGAGCTGTTTTTT CATSRDPSGGSELFF
TRBJ1-2 TRBV27 NA NA TGTGCCAGCAGTTTAGGGCCAGCCACTAACTATGGCTACACCTTC CASSLGPATNYGYTF
TRBJ2-7 TRBV9 NA NA TGTGCCAGCAGCGTAGCTAGCGCAAACTCCTACGAGCAGTACTTC CASSVASANSYEQYF
TRBJ2-7 TRBV12-3/TRBV12-4 once NA TGTGCCAGCAGTCCTGGACAAGCCTACGAGCAGTACTTC CASSPGQAYEQYF
TRBJ2-7 TRBV11-1 NA NA TGTGCCAGCAGCCGACACGGACAGTCCTCCTACGAGCAGTACTTC CASSRHGQSSYEQYF
TRBJ2-7 TRBV6-5 NA NA TGTGCCAGCACCCGGTCGGGGGTAACCTACGAGCAGTACTTC CASTRSGVTYEQYF
TRBJ2-6 TRBV6-5 NA NA TGTGCCAGCCGGATCGGGTCTGGGGCCAACGTCCTGACTTTC CASRIGSGANVLTF
TRBJ1-2 TRBV3-1/TRBV3-2 NA NA TGTGCCAGCAGTCCACAGGGCTATGGCTACACCTTC CASSPQGYGYTF
TRBJ1-1 TRBV5-6 NA NA TGTGCCAGCAGCGCGGATAGTGAGCTGGTTGAAGCTTTCTTT CASSADSELVEAFF
TRBJ1-4 TRBV18 NA NA TGTGCCAGCTCACCCCGGGGCGGGGTAACTAATGAAAAACTGTTTTTT CASSPRGGVTNEKLFF
TRBJ1-1 TRBV19 NA TRBD1 TGTGCCAGTAGTATTTGGGGACAGGGGGCGGTAATCACTGAAGCTTTCTTT CASSIWGQGAVITEAFF
TRBJ1-1 TRBV5-6 once NA TGTGCCAGCAGCTTGACACCACGTACTGAAGCTTTCTTT CASSLTPRTEAFF
TRBJ1-1 TRBV11-3 NA TRBD1 TGTGCCAGCAGCCAAGGACCGGGACAGGGAGCTTTCTTT CASSQGPGQGAFF
TRBJ2-7 TRBV6-5 NA TRBD2 TGTGCCAGCAGTTTAGCGGGGTACTCCTACGAGCAGTACTTC CASSLAGYSYEQYF
TRBJ2-7 TRBV6-5 few NA TGTGCCAGCAGTTACCGCGGTTTCTCCTACGAGCAGTACTTC CASSYRGFSYEQYF
TRBJ2-7 TRBV28 NA NA TGTGCCAGCAGTTTACCGCAGGGTAGCCACGAGCAGTACTTC CASSLPQGSHEQYF
TRBJ1-4 TRBV2 NA TRBD1 TGTGCCAGCAGCCCGGGACAGGGGGCTTGGCTTAATGAAAAACTGTTTTTT CASSPGQGAWLNEKLFF
TRBJ1-1 TRBV24-1 NA NA TGTGCCACCAGTGATGGGGCTAGGAGCACTGAAGCTTTCTTT CATSDGARSTEAFF
TRBJ2-3 TRBV5-8 NA TRBD1 TGTGCCAGCAGCCGGACAGGGTGGTCAGATACGCAGTATTTT CASSRTGWSDTQYF
TRBJ2-7 TRBV3-1/TRBV3-2 NA TRBD2 TGTGCCAGCAGCCAGGGACTAGGGGGTTACGAGCAGTACTTC CASSQGLGGYEQYF
TRBJ1-4 TRBV13 NA TRBD1 TGTGCCAGCAGCTTAGGCAGGGGGCTTGAAAAACTGTTTTTT CASSLGRGLEKLFF
TRBJ1-5 TRBV4-2 once NA TGTGCCAGCAGCCAAGACTGGGGGGAGCCCCAGCATTTT CASSQDWGEPQHF
TRBJ2-2 TRBV10-3 NA TRBD2 TGTGCCATCAGTGAGCCCACCACTAGCGGCGCGAACACCGGGGAGCTGTTTTTT CAISEPTTSGANTGELFF
TRBJ2-5 TRBV11-3 NA TRBD2 TGTGCCAGCAGCTTAGAGTGGCGGGAGAGAGAGACCCAGTACTTC CASSLEWRERETQYF
TRBJ2-1 TRBV19 NA TRBD2 TGTGCCAGTAGTACCTTAGCGGGCTACTACAATGAGCAGTTCTTC CASSTLAGYYNEQFF
TRBJ1-4 TRBV5-6 NA TRBD1 TGTGCCAGCAGCTTCCGACAGGGGGGGGAAAAACTGTTTTTT CASSFRQGGEKLFF
TRBJ2-7 TRBV7-3 NA TRBD2 TGTGCCAGCAGCTTAACGCGGACTAGCGGGAGATACGAGCAGTACTTC CASSLTRTSGRYEQYF
TRBJ2-7 TRBV5-8 NA TRBD1 TGTGCCAGCAGCTTGACGGGACAGGGGAGCTACGAGCAGTACTTC CASSLTGQGSYEQYF
TRBJ2-7 TRBV11-2 NA TRBD2 TGTGCCAGCAGCTTCGGGAGGCAGAGCTACGAGCAGTACTTC CASSFGRQSYEQYF
TRBJ1-2 TRBV7-9 NA TRBD1 TGTGCCAGCAGCTTAGTCGAGACAGGGGCGGCTGGCTACACCTTC CASSLVETGAAGYTF
TRBJ1-1 TRBV5-1 NA NA TGCGCCAGCAGACCTTGGACAGAGATGAACACTGAAGCTTTCTTT CASRPWTEMNTEAFF